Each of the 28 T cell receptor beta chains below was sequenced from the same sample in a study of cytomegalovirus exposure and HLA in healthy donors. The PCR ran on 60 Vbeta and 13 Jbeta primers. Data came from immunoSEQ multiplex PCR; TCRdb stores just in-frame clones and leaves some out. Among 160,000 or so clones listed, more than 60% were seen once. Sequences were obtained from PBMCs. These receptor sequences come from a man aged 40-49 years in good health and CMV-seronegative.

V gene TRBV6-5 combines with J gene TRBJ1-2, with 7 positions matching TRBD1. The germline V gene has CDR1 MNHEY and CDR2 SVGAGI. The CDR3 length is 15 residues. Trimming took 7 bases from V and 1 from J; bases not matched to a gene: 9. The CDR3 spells CASTSKGQLNYGYTF. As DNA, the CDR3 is TGTGCCAGCACCTCAAAGGGACAGCTTAACTATGGCTACACCTTC.

The CDR3 region has the DNA TGTGCCAGTAGTTCCGACAGGAGCTCCTACAATGAGCAGTTCTTC. It yields the protein CASSSDRSSYNEQFF. The gene calls are TRBV19 and TRBJ2-1; D possibly corresponds to TRBD1 (6 bases). This CDR3 region has 15 residues. V lost 5 bases and J lost 0, with 11 bases in between. Germline V lookup: CDR1 LNHDA, CDR2 SQIVND (reference sequence).

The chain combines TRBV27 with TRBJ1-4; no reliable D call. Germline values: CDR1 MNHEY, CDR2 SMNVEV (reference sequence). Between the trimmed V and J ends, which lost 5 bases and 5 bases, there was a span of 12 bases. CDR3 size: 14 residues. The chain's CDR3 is CASSVSGENEKLFF. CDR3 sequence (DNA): TGTGCCAGCAGTGTCTCCGGGGAGAATGAAAAACTGTTTTTT.

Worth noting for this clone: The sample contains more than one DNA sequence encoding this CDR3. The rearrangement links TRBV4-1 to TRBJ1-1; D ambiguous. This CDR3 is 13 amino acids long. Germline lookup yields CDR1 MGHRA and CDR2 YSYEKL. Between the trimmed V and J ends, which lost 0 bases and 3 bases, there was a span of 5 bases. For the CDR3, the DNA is TGCGCCAGCAGCCAAGATCGGGACACTGAAGCTTTCTTT. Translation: CASSQDRDTEAFF.

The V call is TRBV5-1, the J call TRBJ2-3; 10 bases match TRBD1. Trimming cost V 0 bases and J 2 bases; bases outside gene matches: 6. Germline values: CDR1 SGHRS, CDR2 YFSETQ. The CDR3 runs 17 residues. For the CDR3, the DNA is TGCGCCAGCAGCTTGGCCGTGACAGGGGGCAACACAGATACGCAGTATTTT. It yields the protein CASSLAVTGGNTDTQYF.

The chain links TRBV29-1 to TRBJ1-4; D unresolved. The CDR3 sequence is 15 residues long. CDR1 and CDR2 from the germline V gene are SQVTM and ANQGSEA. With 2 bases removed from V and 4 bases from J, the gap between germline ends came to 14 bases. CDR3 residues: CSVEQRRGLNEKLFF. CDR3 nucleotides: TGCAGCGTTGAACAACGGAGAGGGCTTAATGAAAAACTGTTTTTT.

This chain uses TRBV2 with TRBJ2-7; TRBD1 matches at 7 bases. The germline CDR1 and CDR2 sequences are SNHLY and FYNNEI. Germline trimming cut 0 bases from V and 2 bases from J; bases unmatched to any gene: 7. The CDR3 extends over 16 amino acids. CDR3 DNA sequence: TGTGCCAGCAGTGAAGCGCTTTGGCAGGGGGCCTACGAGCAGTACTTC. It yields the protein CASSEALWQGAYEQYF.

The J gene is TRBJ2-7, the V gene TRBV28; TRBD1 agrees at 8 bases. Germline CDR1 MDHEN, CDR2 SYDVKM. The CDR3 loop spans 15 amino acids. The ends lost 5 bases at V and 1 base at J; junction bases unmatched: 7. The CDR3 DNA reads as TGTGCCAGCAGTCCCTGGGACAGGTCTTCCTACGAGCAGTACTTC. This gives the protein CASSPWDRSSYEQYF. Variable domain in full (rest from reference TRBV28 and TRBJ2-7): DVKVTQSSRYLVKRTGEKVFLECVQDMDHENMFWYRQDPGLGLRLIYFSYDVKMKEKGDIPEGYSVSREKKERFSLILESASTNQTSMYLCASSPWDRSSYEQYFGPGTRLTVT.

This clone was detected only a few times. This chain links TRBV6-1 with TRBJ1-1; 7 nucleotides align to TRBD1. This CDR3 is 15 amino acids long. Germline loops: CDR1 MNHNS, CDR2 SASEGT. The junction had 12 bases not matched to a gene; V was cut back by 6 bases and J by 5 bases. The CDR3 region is CASSGSRTGETEAFF. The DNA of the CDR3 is TGTGCCAGCAGCGGTTCCCGGACAGGAGAGACTGAAGCTTTCTTT.

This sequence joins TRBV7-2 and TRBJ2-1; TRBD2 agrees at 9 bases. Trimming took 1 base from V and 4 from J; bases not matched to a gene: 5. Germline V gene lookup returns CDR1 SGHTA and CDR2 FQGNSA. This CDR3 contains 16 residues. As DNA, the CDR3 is TGTGCCAGCAGCTTAGGAGGCGGGGGGGCTTACAATGAGCAGTTCTTC. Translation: CASSLGGGGAYNEQFF.

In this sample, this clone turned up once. The CDR3 here is CASSYTGVGELFF. In DNA form, the CDR3 reads TGTGCCAGCAGTTATACAGGGGTTGGGGAACTGTTTTTT. The chain employs TRBV7-9 and TRBJ1-4; 7 bases line up with TRBD1. Germline CDR1 and CDR2: SEHNR and FQNEAQ (reference sequence). The CDR3 covers 13 residues. Unmatched junction bases numbered 10, after V lost 6 bases and J lost 12 bases.

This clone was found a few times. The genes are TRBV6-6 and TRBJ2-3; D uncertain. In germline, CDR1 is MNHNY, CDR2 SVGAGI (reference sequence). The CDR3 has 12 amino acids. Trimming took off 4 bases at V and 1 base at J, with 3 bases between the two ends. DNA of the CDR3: TGTGCCAGCAGTTTAGGCACAGATACGCAGTATTTT. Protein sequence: CASSLGTDTQYF.

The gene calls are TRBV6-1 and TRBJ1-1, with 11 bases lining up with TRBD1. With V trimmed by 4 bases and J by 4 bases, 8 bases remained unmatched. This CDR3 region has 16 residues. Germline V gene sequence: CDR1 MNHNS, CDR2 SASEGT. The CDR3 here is CASSALSGTGGTEAFF. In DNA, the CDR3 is TGTGCCAGCAGTGCCCTTTCCGGGACAGGGGGCACTGAAGCTTTCTTT.

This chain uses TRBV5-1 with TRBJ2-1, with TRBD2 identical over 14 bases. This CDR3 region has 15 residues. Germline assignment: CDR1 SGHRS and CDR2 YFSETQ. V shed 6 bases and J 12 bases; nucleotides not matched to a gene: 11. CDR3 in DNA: TGCGCCAGCATCCTGGGGACTAGCGGGGGATCAGGGCAGTTCTTC. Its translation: CASILGTSGGSGQFF.

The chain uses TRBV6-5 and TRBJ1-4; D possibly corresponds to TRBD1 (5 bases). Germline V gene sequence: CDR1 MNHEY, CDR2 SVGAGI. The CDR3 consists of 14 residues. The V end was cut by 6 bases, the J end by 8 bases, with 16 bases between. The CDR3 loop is CASRGDLWNEKLFF. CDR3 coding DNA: TGTGCCAGCAGAGGGGATCTTTGGAACGAAAAACTGTTTTTT.

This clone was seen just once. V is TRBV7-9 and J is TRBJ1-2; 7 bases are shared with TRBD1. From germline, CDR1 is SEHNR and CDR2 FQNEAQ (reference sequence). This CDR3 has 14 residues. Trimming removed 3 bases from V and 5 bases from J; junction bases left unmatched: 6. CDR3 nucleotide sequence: TGTGCCAGCAGCTTCACGACAGGGAGGTATGGCTACACCTTC. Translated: CASSFTTGRYGYTF.

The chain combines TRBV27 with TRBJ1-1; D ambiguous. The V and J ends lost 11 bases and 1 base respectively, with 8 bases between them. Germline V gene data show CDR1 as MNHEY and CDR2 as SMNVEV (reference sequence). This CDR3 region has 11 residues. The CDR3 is CASRRNTEAFF. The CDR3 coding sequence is TGTGCCTCCCGTAGGAACACTGAAGCTTTCTTT.

The CDR3 DNA sequence: TGTGCCAGTAGTATCTCGGTTACCCATTCACCCCTCCACTTT. It encodes CASSISVTHSPLHF. V gene TRBV19 combines with J gene TRBJ1-6; D is uncertain. Germline CDR1 LNHDA, CDR2 SQIVND (reference sequence). Deletions cut 3 bases from V and 8 bases from J, with 11 bases between. This CDR3 comprises 14 residues.

Here the CDR3 reads CASSPQPPGQVFSYEQYF. The CDR3 DNA sequence: TGTGCCAGCAGCCCACAACCCCCTGGACAGGTATTCTCCTACGAGCAGTACTTC. V is TRBV4-2 and J is TRBJ2-7; 7 bases fit TRBD1. Trimming cost V 4 bases and J 0 bases; bases outside gene matches: 15. CDR1 and CDR2 (germline): LGHNA, YNFKEQ. The CDR3 contains 18 residues.

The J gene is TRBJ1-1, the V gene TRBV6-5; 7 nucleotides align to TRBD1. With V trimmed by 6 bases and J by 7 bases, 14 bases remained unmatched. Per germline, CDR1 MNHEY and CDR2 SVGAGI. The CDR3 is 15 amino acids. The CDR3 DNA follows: TGTGCCAGCAGACCGGACGGAGAGGGGGCCGTTGAAGCTTTCTTT. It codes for CASRPDGEGAVEAFF.

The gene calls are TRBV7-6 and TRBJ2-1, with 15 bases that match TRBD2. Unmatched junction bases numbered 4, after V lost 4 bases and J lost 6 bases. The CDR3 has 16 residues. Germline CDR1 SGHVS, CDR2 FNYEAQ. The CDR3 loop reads CASSSGTSGGPNEQFF. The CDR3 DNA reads TGTGCCAGCAGCTCCGGGACTAGCGGGGGGCCCAATGAGCAGTTCTTC.

This chain's CDR3 is CASSQGQWNTEAFF. CDR3 bases: TGTGCCAGCAGCCAAGGGCAGTGGAACACTGAAGCTTTCTTT. The rearrangement links TRBV14 to TRBJ1-1; no clear D. The CDR3 has 14 residues. Germline CDR1 is SGHDN and CDR2 is FVKESK. Trimming shortened V by 1 base and J by 1 base, and 7 bases separated the two germline ends.

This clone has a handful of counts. The CDR3 sequence: CATRQGLAYEQYF. CDR3 DNA sequence: TGTGCCACCCGACAGGGTTTGGCCTACGAGCAGTACTTC. The V and J genes are TRBV28 and TRBJ2-7; 7 bases are a match to TRBD1. Germline assignment: CDR1 MDHEN and CDR2 SYDVKM. The CDR3 has 13 amino acids. The J segment lost 2 bases and the V segment lost 10 bases, leaving 8 bases of the junction unmatched.

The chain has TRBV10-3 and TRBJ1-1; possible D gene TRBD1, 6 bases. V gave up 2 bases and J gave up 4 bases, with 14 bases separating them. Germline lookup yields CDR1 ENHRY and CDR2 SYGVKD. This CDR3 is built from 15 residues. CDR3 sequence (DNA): TGTGCCATCAGTGAGATCGGGGGGGCTGGCACTGAAGCTTTCTTT. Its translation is CAISEIGGAGTEAFF.

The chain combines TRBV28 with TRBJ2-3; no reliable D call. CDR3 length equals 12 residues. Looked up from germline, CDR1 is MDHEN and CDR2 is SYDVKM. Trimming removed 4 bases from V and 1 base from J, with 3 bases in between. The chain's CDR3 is CASSSGTDTQYF. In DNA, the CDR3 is TGTGCCAGCAGTTCGGGCACAGATACGCAGTATTTT.

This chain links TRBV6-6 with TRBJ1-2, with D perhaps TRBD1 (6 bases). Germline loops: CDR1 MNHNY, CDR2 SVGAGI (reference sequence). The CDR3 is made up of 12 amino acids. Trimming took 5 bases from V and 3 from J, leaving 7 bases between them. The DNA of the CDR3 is TGTGCCAGCAGTGCAGGGGACTATGGCTACACCTTC. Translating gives CASSAGDYGYTF.

The CDR3 coding sequence is TGTGCCAGCAGCATCGGCGGGACAGGGCTAATCTACGAGCAGTACTTC. Protein product: CASSIGGTGLIYEQYF. V usage is TRBV9 and J usage is TRBJ2-7; the match to TRBD1 covers 9 bases. The V segment lost 4 bases and the J segment 3 bases; nucleotides outside the gene matches: 11. Germline-derived CDR1 and CDR2 are SGDLS and YYNGEE. The CDR3 consists of 16 residues.

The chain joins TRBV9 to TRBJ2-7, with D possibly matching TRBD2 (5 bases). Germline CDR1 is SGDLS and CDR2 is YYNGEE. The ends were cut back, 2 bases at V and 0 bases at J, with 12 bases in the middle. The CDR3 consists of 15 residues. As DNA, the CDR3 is TGTGCCAGCAGCGTCGCAGCGGATACCTCCTACGAGCAGTACTTC. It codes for CASSVAADTSYEQYF.